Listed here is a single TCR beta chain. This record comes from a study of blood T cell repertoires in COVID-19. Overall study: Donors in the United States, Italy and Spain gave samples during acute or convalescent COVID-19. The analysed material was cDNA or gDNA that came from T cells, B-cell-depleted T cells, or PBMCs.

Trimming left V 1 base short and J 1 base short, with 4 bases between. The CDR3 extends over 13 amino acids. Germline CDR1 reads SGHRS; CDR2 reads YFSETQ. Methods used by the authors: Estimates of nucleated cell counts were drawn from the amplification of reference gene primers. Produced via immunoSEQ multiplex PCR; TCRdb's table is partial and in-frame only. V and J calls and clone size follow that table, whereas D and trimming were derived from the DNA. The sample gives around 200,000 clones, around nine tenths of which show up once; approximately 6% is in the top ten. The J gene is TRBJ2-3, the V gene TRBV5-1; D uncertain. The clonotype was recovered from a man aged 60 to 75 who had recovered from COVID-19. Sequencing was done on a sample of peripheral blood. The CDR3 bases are TGCGCCAGCAGCTTGTCCGGCACAGATACGCAGTATTTT. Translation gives CASSLSGTDTQYF.